Listed here is a single TCR beta chain. Profiling relied on immunoSEQ multiplex PCR, and the TCRdb table lists in-frame clones only, not all of them. Among some 300,000 clones listed, roughly 90% were seen once. These data originate in a study of blood T cell repertoires in COVID-19. Germline V gives CDR1 SGDLS, CDR2 YYNGEE. The CDR3 totals 15 residues. Trimming took 7 bases from V and 4 from J; bases not matched to a gene: 9. Sequenced sample: peripheral blood. The chain combines TRBV9 with TRBJ2-5; 11 bases are shared with TRBD2. The receptor's source is a man younger than 30 with active or convalescent COVID-19. The CDR3: CASGKSGTSGETQYF. The CDR3 DNA sequence: TGTGCCAGCGGCAAATCTGGGACTAGCGGAGAGACCCAGTACTTC.